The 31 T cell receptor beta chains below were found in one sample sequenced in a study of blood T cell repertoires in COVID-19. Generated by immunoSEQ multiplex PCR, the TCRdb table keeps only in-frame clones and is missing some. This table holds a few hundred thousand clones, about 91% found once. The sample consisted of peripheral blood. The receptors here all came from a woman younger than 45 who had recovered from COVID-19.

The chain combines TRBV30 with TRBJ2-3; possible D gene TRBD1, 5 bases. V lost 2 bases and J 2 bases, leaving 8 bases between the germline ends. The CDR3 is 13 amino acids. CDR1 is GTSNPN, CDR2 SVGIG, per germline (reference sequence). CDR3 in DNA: TGTGCCTGGAGTCCCGGACACACAGATACGCAGTATTTT. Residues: CAWSPGHTDTQYF.

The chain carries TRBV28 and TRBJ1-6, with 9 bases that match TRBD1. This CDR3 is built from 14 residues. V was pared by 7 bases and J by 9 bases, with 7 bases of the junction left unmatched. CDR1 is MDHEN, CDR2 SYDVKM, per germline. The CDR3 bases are TGTGCCAGCACCGTGGGACAGGGAGGTTCACCCCTCCACTTT. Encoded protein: CASTVGQGGSPLHF.

The CDR3 region is CASSAQLGGLTYEQYF. The CDR3 region has the DNA TGTGCCAGCAGTGCTCAACTGGGGGGACTCACCTACGAGCAGTACTTC. The chain recombines TRBV25-1 with TRBJ2-7, with TRBD2 as a possible D gene (6 bases). V lost 4 bases and J 2 bases, leaving 18 bases between the germline ends. Germline V lookup: CDR1 MGHDK, CDR2 SYGVNS. This CDR3 spans 16 amino acids.

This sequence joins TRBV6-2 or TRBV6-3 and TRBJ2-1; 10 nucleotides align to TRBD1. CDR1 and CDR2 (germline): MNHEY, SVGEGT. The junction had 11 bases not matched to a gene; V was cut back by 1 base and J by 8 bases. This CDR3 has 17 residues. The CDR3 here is CASSYWRDRGGVDEQFF. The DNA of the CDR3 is TGTGCCAGCAGTTACTGGCGGGACAGGGGTGGTGTTGATGAGCAGTTCTTC.

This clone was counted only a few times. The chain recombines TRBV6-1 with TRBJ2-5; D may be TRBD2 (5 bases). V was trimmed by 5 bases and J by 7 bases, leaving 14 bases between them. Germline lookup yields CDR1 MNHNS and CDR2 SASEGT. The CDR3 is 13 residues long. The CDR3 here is CASSPRGIGTQYF. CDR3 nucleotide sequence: TGTGCCAGCAGTCCCCGGGGTATCGGGACCCAGTACTTC.

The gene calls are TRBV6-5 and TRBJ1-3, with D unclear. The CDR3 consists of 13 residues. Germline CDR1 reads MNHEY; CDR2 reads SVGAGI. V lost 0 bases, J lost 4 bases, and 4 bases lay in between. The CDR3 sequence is CASSYSEGNTIYF. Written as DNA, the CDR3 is TGTGCCAGCAGTTACTCGGAGGGAAACACCATATATTTT.

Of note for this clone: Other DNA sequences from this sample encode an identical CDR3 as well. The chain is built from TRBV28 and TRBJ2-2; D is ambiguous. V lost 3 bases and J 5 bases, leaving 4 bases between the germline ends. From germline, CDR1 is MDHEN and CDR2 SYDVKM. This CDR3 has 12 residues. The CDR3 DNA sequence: TGTGCCAGCAGTTTGAGAACCGGGGAGCTGTTTTTT. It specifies CASSLRTGELFF.

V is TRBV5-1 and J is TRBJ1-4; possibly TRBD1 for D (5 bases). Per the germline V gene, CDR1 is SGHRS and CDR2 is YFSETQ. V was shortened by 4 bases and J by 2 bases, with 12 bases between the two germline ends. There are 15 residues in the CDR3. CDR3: CASSRAGQTNEKLFF. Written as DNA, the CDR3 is TGCGCCAGCAGCAGGGCAGGGCAGACTAATGAAAAACTGTTTTTT.

CDR3 bases: TGTGCCAGCAGCTACGATGGGACTAGCGTCCAAGAGACCCAGTACTTC. Residues: CASSYDGTSVQETQYF. The chain links TRBV7-3 to TRBJ2-5; 10 bases map to TRBD2. Per the germline V gene, CDR1 is SGHTA and CDR2 is FQGTGA. The CDR3 totals 16 residues. V shed 4 bases, J shed 1 base, and the junction held 6 bases outside the gene matches.

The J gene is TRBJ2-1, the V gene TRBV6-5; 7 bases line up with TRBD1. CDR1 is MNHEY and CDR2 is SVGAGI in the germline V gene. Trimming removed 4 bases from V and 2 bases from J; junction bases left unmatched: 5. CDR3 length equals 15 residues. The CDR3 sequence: CASSLTGTAYNEQFF. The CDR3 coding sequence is TGTGCCAGCAGTTTAACAGGGACAGCCTACAATGAGCAGTTCTTC.

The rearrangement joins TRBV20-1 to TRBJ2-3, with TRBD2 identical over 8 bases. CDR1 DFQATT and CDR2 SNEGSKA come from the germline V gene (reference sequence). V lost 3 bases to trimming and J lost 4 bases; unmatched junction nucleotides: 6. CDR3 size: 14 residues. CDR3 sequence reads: CSASGLRGADTQYF. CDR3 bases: TGCAGTGCTAGTGGTCTGCGGGGGGCAGATACGCAGTATTTT.

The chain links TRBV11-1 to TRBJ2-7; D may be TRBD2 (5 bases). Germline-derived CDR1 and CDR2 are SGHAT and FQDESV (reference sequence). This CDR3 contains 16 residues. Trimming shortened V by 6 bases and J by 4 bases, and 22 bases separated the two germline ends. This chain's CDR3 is CASSRGRVERIYEQYF. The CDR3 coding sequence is TGTGCCAGCAGTCGCGGGCGGGTGGAGAGGATTTACGAGCAGTACTTC.

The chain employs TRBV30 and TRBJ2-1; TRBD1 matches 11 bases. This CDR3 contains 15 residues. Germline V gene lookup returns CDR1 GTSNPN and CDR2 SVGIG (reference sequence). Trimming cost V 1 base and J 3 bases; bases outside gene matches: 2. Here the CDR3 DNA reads TGTGCCTGGAGTGGGGGACAGGGGGGCTACAATGAGCAGTTCTTC. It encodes CAWSGGQGGYNEQFF.

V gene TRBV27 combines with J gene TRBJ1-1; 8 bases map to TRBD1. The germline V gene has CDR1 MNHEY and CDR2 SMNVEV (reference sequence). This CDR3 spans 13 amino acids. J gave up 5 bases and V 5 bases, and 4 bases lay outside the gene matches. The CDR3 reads CASSVGQGTEAFF. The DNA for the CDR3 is TGTGCCAGCAGTGTCGGACAGGGAACTGAAGCTTTCTTT.

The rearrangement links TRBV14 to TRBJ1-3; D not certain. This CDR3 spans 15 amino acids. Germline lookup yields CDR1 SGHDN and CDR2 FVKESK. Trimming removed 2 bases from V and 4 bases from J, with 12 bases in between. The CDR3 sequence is CASSQTTRIGNTIYF. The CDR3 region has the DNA TGTGCCAGCAGCCAAACGACAAGGATCGGAAACACCATATATTTT.

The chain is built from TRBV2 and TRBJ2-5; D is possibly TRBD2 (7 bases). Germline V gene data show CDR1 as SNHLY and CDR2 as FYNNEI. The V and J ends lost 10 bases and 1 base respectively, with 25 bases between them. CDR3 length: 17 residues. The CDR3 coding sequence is TGTGCCACAAAAAAGGGGGGGGATTGGAGCCTCCAAGAGACCCAGTACTTC. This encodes CATKKGGDWSLQETQYF.

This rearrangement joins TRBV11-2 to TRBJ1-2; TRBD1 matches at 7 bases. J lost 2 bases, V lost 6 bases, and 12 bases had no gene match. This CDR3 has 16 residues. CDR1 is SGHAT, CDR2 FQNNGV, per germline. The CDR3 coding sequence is TGTGCCAGCAGGGAGATTAGGGGCAGGGGGAACTATGGCTACACCTTC. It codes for CASREIRGRGNYGYTF.

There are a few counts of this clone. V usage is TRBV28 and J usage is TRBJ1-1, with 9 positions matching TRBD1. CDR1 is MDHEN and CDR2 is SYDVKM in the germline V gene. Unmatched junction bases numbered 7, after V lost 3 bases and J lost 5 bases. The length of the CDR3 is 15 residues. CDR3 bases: TGTGCCAGCAGTTTGGGAGGACAGGGGAAAACTGAAGCTTTCTTT. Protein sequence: CASSLGGQGKTEAFF.

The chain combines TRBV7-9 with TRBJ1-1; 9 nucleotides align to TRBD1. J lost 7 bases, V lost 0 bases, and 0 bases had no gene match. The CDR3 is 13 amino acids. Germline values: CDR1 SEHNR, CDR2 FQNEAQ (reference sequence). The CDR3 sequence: CASSLATGGEAFF. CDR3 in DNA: TGTGCCAGCAGCTTAGCGACAGGGGGTGAAGCTTTCTTT. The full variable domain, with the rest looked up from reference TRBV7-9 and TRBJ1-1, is DTGVSQNPRHKITKRGQNVTFRCDPISEHNRLYWYRQTLGQGPEFLTYFQNEAQLEKSRLLSDRFSAERPKGSFSTLEIQRTEQGDSAMYLCASSLATGGEAFFGQGTRLTVV.

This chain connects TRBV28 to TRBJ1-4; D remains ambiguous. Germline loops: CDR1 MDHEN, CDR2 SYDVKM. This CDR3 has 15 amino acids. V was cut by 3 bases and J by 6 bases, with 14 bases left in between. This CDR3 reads CASSLLLDRDEKLFF. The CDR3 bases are TGTGCCAGCAGTTTGTTACTCGACCGGGATGAAAAACTGTTTTTT.

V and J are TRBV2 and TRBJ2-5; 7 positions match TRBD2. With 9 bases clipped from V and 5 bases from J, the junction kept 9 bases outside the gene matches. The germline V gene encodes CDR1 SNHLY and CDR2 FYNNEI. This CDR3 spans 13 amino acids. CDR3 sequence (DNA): TGTGCCAGTGCCCGGTTGCGGGGGGAGACCCAGTACTTC. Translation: CASARLRGETQYF.

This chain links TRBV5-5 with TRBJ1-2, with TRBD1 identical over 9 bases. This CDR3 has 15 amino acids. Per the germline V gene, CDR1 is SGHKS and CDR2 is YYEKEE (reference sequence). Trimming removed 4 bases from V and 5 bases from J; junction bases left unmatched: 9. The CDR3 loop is CASSIRDRATYGYTF. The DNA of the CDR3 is TGTGCCAGCAGCATAAGGGACAGGGCAACATATGGCTACACCTTC.

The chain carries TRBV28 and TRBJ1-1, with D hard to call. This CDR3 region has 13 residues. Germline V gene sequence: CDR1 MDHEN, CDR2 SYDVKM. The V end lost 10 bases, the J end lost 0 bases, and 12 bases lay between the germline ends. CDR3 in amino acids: CATTPTLNTEAFF. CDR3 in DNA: TGTGCCACGACACCAACCCTGAACACTGAAGCTTTCTTT.

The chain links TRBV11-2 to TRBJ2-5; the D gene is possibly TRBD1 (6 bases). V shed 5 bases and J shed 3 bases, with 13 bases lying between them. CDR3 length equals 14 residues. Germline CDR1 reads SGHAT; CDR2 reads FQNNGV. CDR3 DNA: TGTGCCAGCAGCACCCTGGACAGTAAAGAGACCCAGTACTTC. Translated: CASSTLDSKETQYF.

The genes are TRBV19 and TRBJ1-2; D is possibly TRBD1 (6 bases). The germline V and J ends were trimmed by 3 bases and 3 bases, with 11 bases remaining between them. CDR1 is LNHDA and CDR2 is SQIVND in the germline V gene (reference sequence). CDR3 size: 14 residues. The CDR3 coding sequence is TGTGCCAGTAGTATTAGGGGGAAAGACTATGGCTACACCTTC. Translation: CASSIRGKDYGYTF.

Here the CDR3 reads CASGLEAGLSDTQYF. CDR3 DNA sequence: TGTGCTAGTGGTTTGGAGGCAGGGTTGTCCGATACGCAGTATTTT. This chain links TRBV12-5 with TRBJ2-3, with D perhaps TRBD1 (5 bases). The V gene's germline CDR1 is LGHNT and CDR2 FRNRAP. The CDR3 runs 15 residues. Trimming removed 1 base at V and 6 bases at J, with 14 bases between.

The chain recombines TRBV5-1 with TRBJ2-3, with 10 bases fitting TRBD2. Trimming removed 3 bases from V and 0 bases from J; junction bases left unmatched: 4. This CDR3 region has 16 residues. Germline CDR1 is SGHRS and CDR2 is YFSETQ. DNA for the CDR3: TGCGCCAGCAGCTGGATTAGCGGGGGGAGCACAGATACGCAGTATTTT. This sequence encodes CASSWISGGSTDTQYF.

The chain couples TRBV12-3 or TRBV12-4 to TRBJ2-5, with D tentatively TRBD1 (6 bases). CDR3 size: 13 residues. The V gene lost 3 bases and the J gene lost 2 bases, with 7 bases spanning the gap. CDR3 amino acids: CASSFDRQETQYF. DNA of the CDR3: TGTGCCAGCAGTTTCGACAGGCAAGAGACCCAGTACTTC.

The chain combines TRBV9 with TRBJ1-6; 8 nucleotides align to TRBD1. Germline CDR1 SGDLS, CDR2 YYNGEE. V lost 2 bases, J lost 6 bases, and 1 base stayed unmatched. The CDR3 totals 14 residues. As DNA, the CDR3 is TGTGCCAGCAGCGTGACAGGGGTTAATTCACCCCTCCACTTT. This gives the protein CASSVTGVNSPLHF.

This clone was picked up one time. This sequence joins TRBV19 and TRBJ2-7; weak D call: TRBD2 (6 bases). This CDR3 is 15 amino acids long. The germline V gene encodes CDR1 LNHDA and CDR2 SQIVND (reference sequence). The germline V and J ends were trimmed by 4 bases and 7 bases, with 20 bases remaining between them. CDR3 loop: CASSRGDLRDEEQYF. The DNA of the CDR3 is TGTGCCAGTAGTAGAGGGGACTTGAGGGACGAAGAGCAGTACTTC.

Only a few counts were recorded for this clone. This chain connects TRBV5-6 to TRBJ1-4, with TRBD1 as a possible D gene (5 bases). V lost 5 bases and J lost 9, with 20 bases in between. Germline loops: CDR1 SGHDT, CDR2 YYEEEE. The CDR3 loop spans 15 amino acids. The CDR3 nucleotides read TGTGCCAGCAGTAGGGCGCAGGGCCAAGGGAAAAAACTGTTTTTT. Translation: CASSRAQGQGKKLFF.